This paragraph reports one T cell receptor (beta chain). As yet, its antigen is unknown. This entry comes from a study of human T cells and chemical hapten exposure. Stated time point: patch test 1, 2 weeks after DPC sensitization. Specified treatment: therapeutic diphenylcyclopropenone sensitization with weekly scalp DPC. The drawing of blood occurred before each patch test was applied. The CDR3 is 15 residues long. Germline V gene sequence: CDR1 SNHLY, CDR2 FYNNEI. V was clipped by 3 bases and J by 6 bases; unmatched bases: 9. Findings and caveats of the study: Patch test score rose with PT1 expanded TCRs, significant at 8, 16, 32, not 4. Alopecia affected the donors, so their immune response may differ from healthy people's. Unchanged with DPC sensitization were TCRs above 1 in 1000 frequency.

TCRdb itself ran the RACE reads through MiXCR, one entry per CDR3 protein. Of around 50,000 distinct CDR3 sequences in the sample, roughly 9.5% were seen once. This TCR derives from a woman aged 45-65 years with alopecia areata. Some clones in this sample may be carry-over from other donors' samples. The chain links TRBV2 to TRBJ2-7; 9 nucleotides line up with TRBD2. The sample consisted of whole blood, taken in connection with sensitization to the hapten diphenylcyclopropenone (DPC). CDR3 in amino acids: CASSDWGGRDSEQYF. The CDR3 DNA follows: TGTGCCAGCAGTGACTGGGGCGGGAGGGATAGCGAGCAGTACTTC.